The 32 T cell receptor beta chains below all came from one sample that was sequenced in a study of T-cell memory formation after mild COVID-19. Each CDR3 protein gets one entry after TCRdb re-called the 5' RACE reads with MiXCR. The sample consists of some 440,000 distinct CDR3 sequences, nearly 25% of them appearing once. The sample consisted of PBMCs or a T cell subset sorted from them (not recorded which). The receptors derive from an adult woman who had mild COVID-19 (a few samples of this study predate the infection). Cell type and time point are not known.

This clonotype was counted between two and nine times. This rearrangement joins TRBV12-3 or TRBV12-4 to TRBJ2-1, with TRBD2 identical over 14 bases. Losses at the gene ends were 6 bases for V and 3 bases for J; bases not matched to a gene: 1. The CDR3 runs to 15 residues. The CDR3 DNA is TGTGCCAGCAGGGGACTAGCGGGGGACTACAATGAGCAGTTCTTC. This codes for CASRGLAGDYNEQFF.

This clonotype has a handful of counts. The gene calls are TRBV12-3 or TRBV12-4 and TRBJ2-7; 10 bases line up with TRBD2. V was pared by 3 bases and J by 2 bases, with 4 bases of the junction left unmatched. The CDR3 loop spans 15 amino acids. In DNA, the CDR3 is TGTGCCAGCAGTTTTGCCGGACTAGCGGCCTACGAGCAGTACTTC. It translates to CASSFAGLAAYEQYF.

The genes are TRBV12-3 or TRBV12-4 and TRBJ2-1; weak D call: TRBD1 (5 bases). The CDR3 runs to 13 residues. Trimming took off 3 bases at V and 9 bases at J, with 12 bases between the two ends. CDR3 coding DNA: TGTGCCAGCAGTTTCCTAGGGGTTCCTGAGCAGTTCTTC. It codes for CASSFLGVPEQFF.

This clonotype was counted only a few times. The chain employs TRBV29-1 and TRBJ2-1; D remains unclear. V gave up 1 base and J gave up 2 bases, with 9 bases separating them. CDR3 length equals 14 residues. The germline V gene encodes CDR1 SQVTM and CDR2 ANQGSEA. The CDR3 loop reads CSVEGLFTYNEQFF. CDR3 sequence (DNA): TGCAGCGTTGAAGGACTGTTCACCTACAATGAGCAGTTCTTC.

V and J are TRBV5-1 and TRBJ1-3; 7 bases map to TRBD1. The CDR3 has 17 residues. V dropped 0 bases and J dropped 3; count of bases not matched to a gene: 9. From germline, CDR1 is SGHRS and CDR2 YFSETQ. CDR3 region: CASSLDRGGAGGNTIYF. DNA of the CDR3: TGCGCCAGCAGCTTGGACAGGGGCGGCGCTGGTGGAAACACCATATATTTT.

The chain couples TRBV20-1 to TRBJ2-5; 10 positions match TRBD2. The CDR3 is made up of 14 amino acids. The V segment lost 5 bases and the J segment 0 bases; nucleotides outside the gene matches: 3. CDR1 is DFQATT, CDR2 SNEGSKA, per germline (reference sequence). CDR3: CSAASGGHQETQYF. The CDR3 bases are TGCAGTGCTGCTAGCGGGGGCCACCAAGAGACCCAGTACTTC.

The DNA of the CDR3 is TGTGCCAGCAGCTCAAATTCCGGGACGGATGCTGGGGCCAACGTCCTGACTTTC. This encodes CASSSNSGTDAGANVLTF. This chain connects TRBV7-9 to TRBJ2-6; perhaps D is TRBD1 or TRBD2 (5 bases each). Looked up from germline, CDR1 is SEHNR and CDR2 is FQNEAQ (reference sequence). This CDR3 has 18 residues. Between the trimmed V and J ends, which lost 4 bases and 2 bases, there was a span of 18 bases. The variable domain in full, completed from reference TRBV7-9 and TRBJ2-6, reads DTGVSQNPRHKITKRGQNVTFRCDPISEHNRLYWYRQTLGQGPEFLTYFQNEAQLEKSRLLSDRFSAERPKGSFSTLEIQRTEQGDSAMYLCASSSNSGTDAGANVLTFGAGSRLTVL.

CDR3 in amino acids: CASSKGAGNYGYTF. CDR3 nucleotide sequence: TGTGCCAGCAGCAAAGGTGCAGGGAACTATGGCTACACCTTC. The genes are TRBV21-1 and TRBJ1-2; TRBD1, as called in the table, went unchecked against the DNA. TRBV21-1 is a known pseudogene. This CDR3 has 14 residues.

The J gene is TRBJ2-2, the V gene TRBV7-9, with TRBD1 matching 11 bases. Germline values: CDR1 SEHNR, CDR2 FQNEAQ (reference sequence). J was trimmed by 4 bases and V by 5 bases; bases with no gene match: 6. There are 16 residues in the CDR3. The CDR3 nucleotides read TGTGCCAGCAGCCCGAGGACAGGGGGCATCACCGGGGAGCTGTTTTTT. This translates into CASSPRTGGITGELFF.

This chain joins TRBV12-3 or TRBV12-4 and TRBJ1-1; D ambiguous. The CDR3 runs to 14 residues. V was pared by 6 bases and J by 2 bases, with 13 bases between. This CDR3 is CASSNSDRNTEAFF. For the CDR3, the DNA is TGTGCCAGCAGCAATAGCGACCGTAACACTGAAGCTTTCTTT.

This clonotype turned up a few times. The genes are TRBV27 and TRBJ2-7, with 7 nucleotides matching TRBD1. The germline V gene encodes CDR1 MNHEY and CDR2 SMNVEV (reference sequence). There are 15 residues in the CDR3. After removal of 5 bases from V and 5 bases from J, the junction contained 12 bases not matched to a gene. DNA for the CDR3: TGTGCCAGCAGTGAACCCGGGACAGCGTACCACGAGCAGTACTTC. Translating it yields CASSEPGTAYHEQYF.

The chain combines TRBV3-1 with TRBJ2-7; 7 bases map to TRBD1. V was pared by 4 bases and J by 0 bases, with 9 bases of the junction left unmatched. Germline CDR1 reads LGHDT; CDR2 reads YNNKEL (reference sequence). There are 16 residues in the CDR3. The CDR3 spells CASSRTGQVSSYEQYF. The DNA of the CDR3 is TGTGCCAGCAGCCGGACAGGACAGGTCAGCTCCTACGAGCAGTACTTC.

J is TRBJ2-6 and V is TRBV4-3, with D uncertain. This CDR3 spans 19 amino acids. The germline V and J ends were trimmed by 0 bases and 0 bases, with 15 bases remaining between them. In germline, CDR1 is LGHNA, CDR2 YSLEER. The CDR3 sequence: CASSQEIRAELSGANVLTF. The CDR3 bases are TGCGCCAGCAGCCAAGAGATTCGGGCAGAACTCTCTGGGGCCAACGTCCTGACTTTC.

The chain joins TRBV7-2 to TRBJ2-2; 7 nucleotides match TRBD1. The CDR3 totals 14 residues. Germline V gives CDR1 SGHTA, CDR2 FQGNSA. V gave up 6 bases and J gave up 6 bases; unmatched junction bases: 7. The CDR3 spells CASRTGSGAGELFF. DNA for the CDR3: TGTGCCAGCAGGACAGGGTCAGGGGCCGGGGAGCTGTTTTTT. Combining the CDR3 with reference TRBV7-2 and TRBJ2-2 gives the whole variable domain GAGVSQSPSNKVTEKGKDVELRCDPISGHTALYWYRQSLGQGLEFLIYFQGNSAPDKSGLPSDRFSAERTGGSVSTLTIQRTQQEDSAVYLCASRTGSGAGELFFGEGSRLTVL.

This clonotype was counted only a few times. The J gene is TRBJ2-7, the V gene TRBV20-1; TRBD1 matches 7 bases. V lost 4 bases, J lost 2 bases, and 8 bases stayed unmatched. The germline gives CDR1 DFQATT, CDR2 SNEGSKA (reference sequence). The CDR3 spans 14 residues. The CDR3 nucleotides read TGCAGTGCTATGGACGGACAGGTTCCCTACGAGCAGTACTTC. Translating it yields CSAMDGQVPYEQYF.

Many counts were recorded for this clonotype. This CDR3 reads CASKGDHQPQHF. In nucleotides, the CDR3 is TGTGCCAGCAAAGGGGACCATCAGCCCCAGCATTTT. The chain joins TRBV7-2 to TRBJ1-5; a possible D gene is TRBD1 (5 bases). V was clipped by 7 bases and J by 5 bases, with 9 bases between them. The V gene's germline CDR1 is SGHTA and CDR2 FQGNSA. The CDR3 contains 12 residues. Drawing the rest from reference TRBV7-2 and TRBJ1-5, the complete variable domain is GAGVSQSPSNKVTEKGKDVELRCDPISGHTALYWYRQSLGQGLEFLIYFQGNSAPDKSGLPSDRFSAERTGGSVSTLTIQRTQQEDSAVYLCASKGDHQPQHFGDGTRLSIL.

Written as DNA, the CDR3 is TGTGCCAGCAGCAGACAGGGGGCTGGGCAGTACTTC. Amino acid sequence: CASSRQGAGQYF. V is TRBV2 and J is TRBJ2-7, with 10 bases aligning to TRBD1. The trim removed 6 bases at V and 9 bases at J, leaving 5 bases unmatched. The V gene's germline CDR1 is SNHLY and CDR2 FYNNEI. This CDR3 has 12 amino acids.

The chain joins TRBV20-1 to TRBJ2-7; no clear D. Germline loops: CDR1 DFQATT, CDR2 SNEGSKA (reference sequence). The CDR3 covers 14 residues. Trimming took 5 bases from V and 2 from J, leaving 16 bases between them. This CDR3 reads CSALEAGQPYEQYF. In nucleotides, the CDR3 is TGCAGTGCTTTAGAGGCCGGGCAACCCTACGAGCAGTACTTC.

This sequence joins TRBV7-7 and TRBJ2-3; TRBD1 matches 7 bases. The V gene's germline CDR1 is SSHAT and CDR2 FNYEAQ (reference sequence). The V segment lost 6 bases and the J segment 0 bases; nucleotides outside the gene matches: 9. The CDR3 has 16 residues. The CDR3 loop reads CASSPTGTESTDTQYF. The CDR3 DNA is TGTGCCAGCAGTCCAACCGGGACAGAGAGCACAGATACGCAGTATTTT. Full variable domain (missing parts from reference TRBV7-7 and TRBJ2-3): GAGVSQSPRYKVTKRGQDVTLRCDPISSHATLYWYQQALGQGPEFLTYFNYEAQPDKSGLPSDRFSAERPEGSISTLTIQRTEQRDSAMYRCASSPTGTESTDTQYFGPGTRLTVL.

The rearrangement uses TRBV6-5 and TRBJ2-1, with 8 positions matching TRBD2. The CDR3 spans 18 residues. Germline-derived CDR1 and CDR2 are MNHEY and SVGAGI. The V and J ends lost 5 bases and 4 bases, in that order; junction bases with no gene match: 16. The DNA of the CDR3 is TGTGCCAGCAGTACCCTTCGGACTAGCAAAGTGATATACAATGAGCAGTTCTTC. This sequence encodes CASSTLRTSKVIYNEQFF.

This chain connects TRBV7-2 to TRBJ2-1; D is ambiguous. Trimming took off 3 bases at V and 2 bases at J, with 8 bases between the two ends. This CDR3 region has 14 residues. Germline-derived CDR1 and CDR2 are SGHTA and FQGNSA. The CDR3 here is CASSLDRAYNEQFF. Written as DNA, the CDR3 is TGTGCCAGCAGCTTGGACCGAGCCTACAATGAGCAGTTCTTC.

The chain is built from TRBV5-1 and TRBJ2-3; 12 nucleotides align to TRBD1. CDR1 and CDR2 from the germline V gene are SGHRS and YFSETQ. V was pared by 4 bases and J by 2 bases, with 5 bases of the junction left unmatched. This CDR3 is 16 amino acids long. The CDR3 reads CASSLSGQGATDTQYF. In DNA, the CDR3 is TGCGCCAGCAGCCTTTCGGGACAGGGGGCCACAGATACGCAGTATTTT. Using reference TRBV5-1 and TRBJ2-3 for the parts outside the CDR3, the full variable domain is KAGVTQTPRYLIKTRGQQVTLSCSPISGHRSVSWYQQTPGQGLQFLFEYFSETQRNKGNFPGRFSGRQFSNSRSEMNVSTLELGDSALYLCASSLSGQGATDTQYFGPGTRLTVL.

The gene calls are TRBV13 and TRBJ2-1; tentatively, D is TRBD1 (6 bases). CDR1 PRHDT and CDR2 FYEKMQ come from the germline V gene (reference sequence). The CDR3 has 15 residues. Trimming removed 5 bases from V and 1 base from J, with 12 bases in between. The CDR3, as DNA: TGTGCCAGCAGCCTCCTACAGGGTTCCTACAATGAGCAGTTCTTC. It codes for CASSLLQGSYNEQFF.

The rearrangement links TRBV29-1 to TRBJ2-7, with D possibly TRBD1 on 7 matching bases. The germline V and J ends were trimmed by 3 bases and 6 bases, with 9 bases remaining between them. The CDR3 totals 11 residues. CDR1 is SQVTM, CDR2 ANQGSEA, per germline. This CDR3 reads CSVEEGAEQYF. CDR3 DNA sequence: TGCAGCGTTGAGGAGGGGGCCGAGCAGTACTTC.

The table lists this clonotype with a few counts. The CDR3 DNA reads as TGTGCCAGCAGCAGCCCAGCTCTGGCGGGGGGTTTAGATGAGCAGTTCTTC. This codes for CASSSPALAGGLDEQFF. The J gene is TRBJ2-1, the V gene TRBV3-1, with 8 bases that match TRBD2. Germline V CDR1 and CDR2: LGHDT, YNNKEL (reference sequence). CDR3 length equals 17 residues. Trimming cost V 5 bases and J 8 bases; bases outside gene matches: 17.

The gene calls are TRBV12-3 or TRBV12-4 and TRBJ2-3; 7 nucleotides match TRBD1. V was pared by 6 bases and J by 4 bases, with 10 bases of the junction left unmatched. The CDR3 covers 15 residues. The chain's CDR3 is CASSPQGTNPDTQYF. CDR3 coding DNA: TGTGCCAGCAGCCCACAGGGGACCAACCCAGATACGCAGTATTTT.

There are a few counts of this clonotype. The V and J genes are TRBV12-3 or TRBV12-4 and TRBJ1-1; D might be TRBD1 (6 bases). V dropped 5 bases and J dropped 7 bases, with 14 bases sitting between them. This CDR3 comprises 13 residues. The CDR3 region is CASSSNRVGEAFF. Here the CDR3 DNA reads TGTGCCAGCAGTAGTAACAGGGTAGGTGAAGCTTTCTTT.

This clonotype was observed a handful of times. The chain is built from TRBV6-1 and TRBJ1-1; D gene unclear. V was pared by 4 bases and J by 8 bases, with 11 bases between. The CDR3 extends over 12 amino acids. The germline V gene has CDR1 MNHNS and CDR2 SASEGT. CDR3 nucleotide sequence: TGTGCCAGCAGTGCGAACCAGAGGGAAGCTTTCTTT. This codes for CASSANQREAFF.

This clonotype was counted between two and nine times. This chain joins TRBV11-2 and TRBJ2-3, with 14 bases aligning to TRBD2. Trimming removed 4 bases from V and 1 base from J; junction bases left unmatched: 10. Per germline, CDR1 SGHAT and CDR2 FQNNGV. This CDR3 is 19 amino acids long. The CDR3 region has the DNA TGTGCCAGCAGCTCAATAGTTGGGGGACTAGCGGGAGGCACAGATACGCAGTATTTT. Translating it yields CASSSIVGGLAGGTDTQYF.

This clonotype was recorded many times. The rearrangement uses TRBV4-2 and TRBJ1-4; possibly TRBD1 for D (5 bases). Trimming took 0 bases from V and 7 from J, leaving 12 bases between them. Germline V gene lookup returns CDR1 LGHNA and CDR2 YNFKEQ. The CDR3 loop spans 15 amino acids. The DNA for the CDR3 is TGTGCCAGCAGCCAAGATAGGCAGGGCGGTGAAAAACTGTTTTTT. Translating it yields CASSQDRQGGEKLFF.

J is TRBJ1-4 and V is TRBV25-1, with D possibly matching TRBD1 (5 bases). Per germline, CDR1 MGHDK and CDR2 SYGVNS. Trimming took off 2 bases at V and 7 bases at J, with 14 bases between the two ends. This CDR3 has 15 residues. The CDR3 loop is CASSERLRAFEKLFF. In nucleotides, the CDR3 is TGTGCCAGCAGTGAAAGGCTCAGGGCATTTGAAAAACTGTTTTTT.

The rearrangement links TRBV11-2 to TRBJ2-1, with TRBD2 matching 14 bases. Trimming took 6 bases from V and 5 from J; bases not matched to a gene: 15. CDR3 size: 19 residues. The germline CDR1 and CDR2 sequences are SGHAT and FQNNGV. CDR3 in DNA: TGTGCCAGCAGTTCTTACCCCAGACTAGCGGGGGGGCCCCACAATGAGCAGTTCTTC. This sequence encodes CASSSYPRLAGGPHNEQFF. Filled out from reference TRBV11-2 and TRBJ2-1, the complete variable domain reads EAGVAQSPRYKIIEKRQSVAFWCNPISGHATLYWYQQILGQGPKLLIQFQNNGVVDDSQLPKDRFSAERLKGVDSTLKIQPAKLEDSAVYLCASSSYPRLAGGPHNEQFFGPGTRLTVL.